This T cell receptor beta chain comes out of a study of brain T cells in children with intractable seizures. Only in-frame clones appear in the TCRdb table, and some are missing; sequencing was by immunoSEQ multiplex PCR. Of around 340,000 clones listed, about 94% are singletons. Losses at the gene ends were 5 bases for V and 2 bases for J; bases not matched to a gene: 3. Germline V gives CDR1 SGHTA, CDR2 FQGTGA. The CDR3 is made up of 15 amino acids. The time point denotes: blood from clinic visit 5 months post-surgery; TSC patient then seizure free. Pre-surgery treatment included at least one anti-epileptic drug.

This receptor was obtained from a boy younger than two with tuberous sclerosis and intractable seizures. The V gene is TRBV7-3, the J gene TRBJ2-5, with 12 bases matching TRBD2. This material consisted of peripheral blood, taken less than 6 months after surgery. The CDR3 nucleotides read TGTGCCAGCAGCCGGACTAGCGGGGTACAAGAGACCCAGTACTTC. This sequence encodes CASSRTSGVQETQYF.